This record looks at one TCR beta chain sequence and its context. Its antigen remains unidentified. V was pared by 6 bases and J by 0 bases, with 4 bases of the junction left unmatched. The CDR3 runs 16 residues. Germline lookup yields CDR1 SNHLY and CDR2 FYNNEI. The source of the sample is a study of CD8 T cells in Susac syndrome. Study results and limitations: The study admitted that it had a relatively small number of individuals in its TCR sequencing and HLA analysis. The CD4+ T cell repertoire of patients with Susac syndrome showed no detectable clonal expansion.

Reverse transcription used roughly 0.45 to 1 ug RNA and random hexamers. The authors amplified TCR beta CDR3 across 54 Vbeta and 13 Jbeta using immunoSEQ multiplex PCR. MiXCR, run by TCRdb on the immunoSEQ multiplex PCR reads, gives a single entry per CDR3 protein. The data hold roughly 200,000 distinct CDR3 sequences, with more than 85% observed a single time. TEMRA cells were FACS-enriched and CD8+ and CD4+ T cells negatively isolated. The V call is TRBV2, the J call TRBJ2-3, with TRBD2 matching over 12 bases. The receptor was derived from a human donor with Susac syndrome. The sequenced material came from CD4+ T cells from PBMCs. CDR3 protein: CASSLAGGLSTDTQYF. DNA of the CDR3: TGTGCCAGCAGCCTAGCGGGGGGGCTGAGCACAGATACGCAGTATTTT.